This T cell receptor (beta chain) was profiled in a study of T cell responses to AZD1222 COVID-19 vaccine. On the study more broadly: Second-dose intervals near 4 or 12 weeks were combined. General study points: Clonal diversity may have been underestimated, and the donors were mostly white British, with more females than males. Targeting of unmutated variant regions was reportedly seen in nearly half of spike-specific TCRs.

In regard to this clone: What it binds is not known.

The junction had 7 bases not matched to a gene; V was cut back by 4 bases and J by 2 bases. Germline assignment: CDR1 LGHDT and CDR2 YNNKEL (reference sequence). This CDR3 spans 15 amino acids. The table came from immunoSEQ multiplex PCR; TCRdb's copy has only in-frame clones and leaves some out. Among under 120,000 clones listed, around 96% were seen once. The source was peripheral blood, collected on day 0 of AZD1222 vaccination. The chain joins TRBV3-1 (or the pseudogene TRBV3-2) to TRBJ2-7, with TRBD2 matching over 8 bases. This receptor was taken from an adult in good health. The CDR3 DNA reads TGTGCCAGCAGCCGTGGACTAGCCATTACCTACGAGCAGTACTTC. This encodes CASSRGLAITYEQYF.